These 5 T cell receptor beta chains originate from one sample sequenced in a study of blood T cell repertoires in COVID-19. Clones were sequenced by immunoSEQ multiplex PCR, and TCRdb holds only the in-frame ones, with some missing. The sample shows around 200,000 clones, roughly four fifths of them seen only once. The sequenced material came from PBMCs or T cells enriched from blood (not recorded which). Source of these receptors: a man aged 35 to 55 who had recovered from COVID-19.

The rearrangement links TRBV6-6 to TRBJ2-7; 7 bases map to TRBD1. Trimming cost V 7 bases and J 2 bases; bases outside gene matches: 5. Germline CDR1 and CDR2: MNHNY and SVGAGI (reference sequence). This CDR3 is built from 13 residues. In nucleotides, the CDR3 is TGTGCCAGCAAATGGGACAGCGCCTACGAGCAGTACTTC. Protein: CASKWDSAYEQYF.

The rearrangement joins TRBV27 to TRBJ2-5; 9 bases match TRBD1. Losses at the gene ends were 1 base for V and 5 bases for J; bases not matched to a gene: 11. The germline V gene encodes CDR1 MNHEY and CDR2 SMNVEV (reference sequence). This CDR3 spans 17 amino acids. The CDR3 is CASSLWGGDREGETQYF. For the CDR3, the DNA is TGTGCCAGCAGTTTATGGGGGGGGGACAGGGAAGGGGAGACCCAGTACTTC.

The chain uses TRBV11-2 and TRBJ2-7; TRBD2 aligns across 12 bases. CDR1 is SGHAT, CDR2 FQNNGV, per germline. CDR3 length: 18 residues. The J segment lost 2 bases and the V segment lost 5 bases, leaving 13 bases of the junction unmatched. The CDR3 here is CASSPRLGLAGLAYEQYF. As DNA, the CDR3 is TGTGCCAGCAGCCCCAGACTAGGACTAGCGGGGTTGGCCTACGAGCAGTACTTC.

The V gene is TRBV2, the J gene TRBJ2-5; D may be TRBD2 (6 bases). Germline V gene sequence: CDR1 SNHLY, CDR2 FYNNEI. Trimming stripped 7 bases from V and 1 base from J, with 10 bases between. This CDR3 contains 13 residues. CDR3 DNA sequence: TGTGCCAGCACCGGGAGTCGCCAAGAGACCCAGTACTTC. Its translation: CASTGSRQETQYF.

The chain recombines TRBV5-1 with TRBJ2-7, with 11 bases identical to TRBD2. The CDR3 runs to 16 residues. V lost 0 bases to trimming and J lost 3 bases; unmatched junction nucleotides: 5. Per germline, CDR1 SGHRS and CDR2 YFSETQ. This CDR3 reads CASSLGLAGINYEQYF. The CDR3 nucleotides are TGCGCCAGCAGCTTGGGACTAGCGGGGATCAACTACGAGCAGTACTTC.